The 9 T cell receptor beta chains in this list originate from one sample, sequenced in a study of shared clonotypes between healthy human individuals. Generated by immunoSEQ multiplex PCR, the TCRdb table keeps only in-frame clones and is missing some. The sample lists under 1,100,000 clones; about three quarters were seen once. The material sequenced was memory CD4+ T cells sorted from blood. The subset here: CD45RA-negative fraction. These receptors all come from a man aged 18 to 35 in good health.

There are a few counts of this clone. The rearrangement joins TRBV6-1 to TRBJ1-6; D possibly corresponds to TRBD1 (6 bases). Trimming removed 10 bases from V and 10 bases from J, with 23 bases in between. Germline loops: CDR1 MNHNS, CDR2 SASEGT. The CDR3 is 15 residues long. The CDR3 DNA reads as TGTGCCATCCACCCGAGGGGGGCCGAGGGCTCACCCCTCCACTTT. Its protein is CAIHPRGAEGSPLHF.

The V and J genes are TRBV11-1 and TRBJ2-5; a weak D match, TRBD1 (7 bases). The germline V gene encodes CDR1 SGHAT and CDR2 FQDESV (reference sequence). The CDR3 is made up of 15 amino acids. V lost 5 bases to trimming and J lost 4 bases, with 17 bases between them. CDR3 sequence (DNA): TGTGCCAGCAGCCCCAGGGGGGACAATCGAGAGACCCAGTACTTC. It specifies CASSPRGDNRETQYF.

The genes are TRBV30 and TRBJ2-3, with 8 bases aligning to TRBD2. J lost 5 bases, V lost 6 bases, and 13 bases had no gene match. Germline V gene lookup returns CDR1 GTSNPN and CDR2 SVGIG (reference sequence). The CDR3 is 15 residues long. Written as DNA, the CDR3 is TGTGCCTGCAACGCCCAGCGGGGGATGGGAGATACGCAGTATTTT. Translated, it gives CACNAQRGMGDTQYF.

The chain has TRBV7-9 and TRBJ2-3, with 7 bases lining up with TRBD2. V gave up 5 bases and J gave up 4 bases; unmatched junction bases: 12. The CDR3 covers 16 residues. From germline, CDR1 is SEHNR and CDR2 FQNEAQ (reference sequence). Here the CDR3 DNA reads TGTGCCAGCAGCCGACGACGGCGGGAGTTTGCAGATACGCAGTATTTT. This gives the protein CASSRRRREFADTQYF.

The CDR3 here is CASSLRLGQGASGYTF. In nucleotides, the CDR3 is TGTGCCAGCAGCCTACGACTTGGACAGGGGGCCAGTGGCTACACCTTC. This chain uses TRBV27 with TRBJ1-2; TRBD1 matches 11 bases. Germline V gives CDR1 MNHEY, CDR2 SMNVEV (reference sequence). V lost 6 bases, J lost 7 bases, and 13 bases stayed unmatched. The CDR3 is 16 residues long.

In regard to this clone: The same CDR3 is also encoded by other DNA sequences in this sample. The gene calls are TRBV5-1 and TRBJ2-2; D gene ambiguous. V was cut by 0 bases and J by 7 bases, with 7 bases left in between. The CDR3 length is 13 residues. In germline, CDR1 is SGHRS, CDR2 YFSETQ. The CDR3 region has the DNA TGCGCCAGCAGCTTGGTTGGGGTCGGGGAGCTGTTTTTT. Its protein product is CASSLVGVGELFF. Looking up the rest from reference TRBV5-1 and TRBJ2-2 gives the full variable domain: KAGVTQTPRYLIKTRGQQVTLSCSPISGHRSVSWYQQTPGQGLQFLFEYFSETQRNKGNFPGRFSGRQFSNSRSEMNVSTLELGDSALYLCASSLVGVGELFFGEGSRLTVL.

The chain uses TRBV6-4 and TRBJ2-1, with 10 bases matching TRBD2. V lost 8 bases, J lost 2 bases, and 15 bases stayed unmatched. Looked up from germline, CDR1 is MRHNA and CDR2 is SNTAGT. This CDR3 spans 18 amino acids. CDR3 loop: CASLGELAGATPYNEQFF. The CDR3 coding sequence is TGTGCCAGCCTAGGGGAGCTAGCGGGAGCTACCCCCTACAATGAGCAGTTCTTC.

This clone was seen once. The same CDR3 can be traced to other DNA sequences in this sample. CDR3 DNA sequence: TGTGCCAGCAGTTACACAGGGGGCGACTATGGCTACACCTTC. It specifies CASSYTGGDYGYTF. J is TRBJ1-2 and V is TRBV6-5; 9 positions agree with TRBD1. Germline V CDR1 and CDR2: MNHEY, SVGAGI. The J segment lost 3 bases and the V segment lost 2 bases, leaving 1 base of the junction unmatched. The CDR3 is made up of 14 amino acids.

V is TRBV19 and J is TRBJ2-1, with D uncertain. The CDR3 totals 14 residues. V was pared by 5 bases and J by 4 bases, with 12 bases between. Germline CDR1 LNHDA, CDR2 SQIVND (reference sequence). The CDR3 coding sequence is TGTGCCAGTAGTTACCTCTTGAGATACAATGAGCAGTTCTTC. Its translation: CASSYLLRYNEQFF.